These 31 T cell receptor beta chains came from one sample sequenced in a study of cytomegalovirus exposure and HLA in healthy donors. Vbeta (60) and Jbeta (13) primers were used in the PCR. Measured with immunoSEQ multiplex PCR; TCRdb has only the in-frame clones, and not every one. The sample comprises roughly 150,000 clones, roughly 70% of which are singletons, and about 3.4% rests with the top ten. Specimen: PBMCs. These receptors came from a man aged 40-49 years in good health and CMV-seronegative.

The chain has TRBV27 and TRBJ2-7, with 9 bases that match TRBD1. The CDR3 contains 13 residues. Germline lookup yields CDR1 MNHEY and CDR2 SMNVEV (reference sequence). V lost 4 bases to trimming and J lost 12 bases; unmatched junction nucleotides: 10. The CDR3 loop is CASSSGGTGISYF. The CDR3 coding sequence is TGTGCCAGCAGTTCCGGGGGGACAGGGATTTCGTACTTC.

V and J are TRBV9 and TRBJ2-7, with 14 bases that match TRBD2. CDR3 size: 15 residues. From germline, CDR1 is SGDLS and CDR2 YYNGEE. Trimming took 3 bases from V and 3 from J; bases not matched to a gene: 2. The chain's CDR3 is CASSAGTSGSYEQYF. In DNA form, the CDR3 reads TGTGCCAGCAGCGCGGGGACTAGCGGGAGCTACGAGCAGTACTTC. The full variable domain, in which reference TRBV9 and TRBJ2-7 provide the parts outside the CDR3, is DSGVTQTPKHLITATGQRVTLRCSPRSGDLSVYWYQQSLDQGLQFLIQYYNGEERAKGNILERFSAQQFPDLHSELNLSSLELGDSALYFCASSAGTSGSYEQYFGPGTRLTVT.

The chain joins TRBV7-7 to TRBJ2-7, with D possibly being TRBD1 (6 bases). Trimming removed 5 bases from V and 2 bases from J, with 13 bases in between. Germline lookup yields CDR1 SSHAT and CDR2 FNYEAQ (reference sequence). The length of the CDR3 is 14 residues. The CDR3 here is CASSEGDGPYEQYF. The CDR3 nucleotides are TGTGCCAGCAGCGAGGGGGACGGACCCTACGAGCAGTACTTC. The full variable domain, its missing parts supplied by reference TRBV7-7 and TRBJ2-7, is GAGVSQSPRYKVTKRGQDVTLRCDPISSHATLYWYQQALGQGPEFLTYFNYEAQPDKSGLPSDRFSAERPEGSISTLTIQRTEQRDSAMYRCASSEGDGPYEQYFGPGTRLTVT.

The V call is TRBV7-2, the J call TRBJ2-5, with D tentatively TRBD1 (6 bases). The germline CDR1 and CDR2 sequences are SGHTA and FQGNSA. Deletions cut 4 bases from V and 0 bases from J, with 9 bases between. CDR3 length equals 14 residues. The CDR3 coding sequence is TGTGCCAGCAGCTCCGGACAGTACCAAGAGACCCAGTACTTC. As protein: CASSSGQYQETQYF.

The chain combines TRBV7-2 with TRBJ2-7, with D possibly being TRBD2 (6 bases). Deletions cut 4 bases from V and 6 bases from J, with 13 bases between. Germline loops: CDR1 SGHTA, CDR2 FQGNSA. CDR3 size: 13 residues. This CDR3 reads CASSSNPGGEQYF. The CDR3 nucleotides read TGTGCCAGCAGCTCGAACCCCGGGGGCGAGCAGTACTTC.

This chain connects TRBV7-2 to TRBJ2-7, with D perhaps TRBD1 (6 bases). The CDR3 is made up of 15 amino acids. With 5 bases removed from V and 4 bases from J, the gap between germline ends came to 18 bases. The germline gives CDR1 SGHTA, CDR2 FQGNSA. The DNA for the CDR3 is TGTGCCAGCAGCCCAATCTCAGGACAGCCTTACGAGCAGTACTTC. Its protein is CASSPISGQPYEQYF.

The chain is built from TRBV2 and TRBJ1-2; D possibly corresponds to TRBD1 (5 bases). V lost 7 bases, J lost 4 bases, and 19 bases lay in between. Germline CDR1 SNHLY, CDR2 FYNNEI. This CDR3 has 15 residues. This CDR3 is CASILDRSVGYGYTF. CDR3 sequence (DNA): TGTGCCAGCATCCTTGACAGATCCGTGGGCTATGGCTACACCTTC.

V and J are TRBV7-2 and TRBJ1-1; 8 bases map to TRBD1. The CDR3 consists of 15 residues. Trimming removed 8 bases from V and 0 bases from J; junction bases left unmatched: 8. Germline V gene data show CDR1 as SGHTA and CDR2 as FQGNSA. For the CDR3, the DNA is TGTGCCAGCCTCCCCGGGACAGGTATGAACACTGAAGCTTTCTTT. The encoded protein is CASLPGTGMNTEAFF. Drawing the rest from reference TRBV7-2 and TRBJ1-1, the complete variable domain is GAGVSQSPSNKVTEKGKDVELRCDPISGHTALYWYRQSLGQGLEFLIYFQGNSAPDKSGLPSDRFSAERTGGSVSTLTIQRTQQEDSAVYLCASLPGTGMNTEAFFGQGTRLTVV.

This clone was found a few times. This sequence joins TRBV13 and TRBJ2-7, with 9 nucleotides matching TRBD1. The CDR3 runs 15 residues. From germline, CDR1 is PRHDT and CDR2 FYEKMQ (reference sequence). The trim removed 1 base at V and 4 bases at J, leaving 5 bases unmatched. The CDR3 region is CASSLEQGAVYEQYF. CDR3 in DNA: TGTGCCAGCAGCTTAGAACAGGGGGCAGTGTACGAGCAGTACTTC.

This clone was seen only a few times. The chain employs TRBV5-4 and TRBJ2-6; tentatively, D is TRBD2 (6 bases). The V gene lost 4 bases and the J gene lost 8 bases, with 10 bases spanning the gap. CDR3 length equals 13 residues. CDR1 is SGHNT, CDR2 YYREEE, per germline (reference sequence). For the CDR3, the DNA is TGTGCCAGCAGCCTCGGGACTCCCAACGTCCTGACTTTC. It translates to CASSLGTPNVLTF. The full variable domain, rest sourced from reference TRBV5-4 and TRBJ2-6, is ETGVTQSPTHLIKTRGQQVTLRCSSQSGHNTVSWYQQALGQGPQFIFQYYREEENGRGNFPPRFSGLQFPNYSSELNVNALELDDSALYLCASSLGTPNVLTFGAGSRLTVL.

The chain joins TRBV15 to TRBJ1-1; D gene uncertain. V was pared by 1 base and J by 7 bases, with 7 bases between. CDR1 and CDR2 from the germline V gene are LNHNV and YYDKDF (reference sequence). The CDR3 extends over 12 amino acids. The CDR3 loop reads CATSRGGGEAFF. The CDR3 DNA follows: TGTGCCACCAGCAGAGGAGGCGGTGAAGCTTTCTTT.

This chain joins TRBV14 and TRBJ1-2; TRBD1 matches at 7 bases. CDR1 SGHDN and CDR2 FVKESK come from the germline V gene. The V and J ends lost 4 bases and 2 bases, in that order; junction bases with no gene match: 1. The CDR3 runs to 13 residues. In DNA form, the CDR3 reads TGTGCCAGCAGCCTGGGACAGAACTATGGCTACACCTTC. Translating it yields CASSLGQNYGYTF. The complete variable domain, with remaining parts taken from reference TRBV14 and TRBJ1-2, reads EAGVTQFPSHSVIEKGQTVTLRCDPISGHDNLYWYRRVMGKEIKFLLHFVKESKQDESGMPNNRFLAERTGGTYSTLKVQPAELEDSGVYFCASSLGQNYGYTFGSGTRLTVV.

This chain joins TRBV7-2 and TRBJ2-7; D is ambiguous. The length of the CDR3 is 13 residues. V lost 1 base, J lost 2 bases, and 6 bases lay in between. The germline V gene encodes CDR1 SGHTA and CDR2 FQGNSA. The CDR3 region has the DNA TGTGCCAGCAGCTTAGGACATACCTACGAGCAGTACTTC. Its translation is CASSLGHTYEQYF.

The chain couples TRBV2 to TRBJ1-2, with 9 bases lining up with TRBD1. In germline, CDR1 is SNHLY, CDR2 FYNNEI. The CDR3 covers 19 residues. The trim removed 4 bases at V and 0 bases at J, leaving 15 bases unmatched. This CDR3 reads CASSVGVGDRAKTNYGYTF. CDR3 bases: TGTGCCAGCAGTGTTGGGGTTGGGGACAGGGCGAAGACTAACTATGGCTACACCTTC. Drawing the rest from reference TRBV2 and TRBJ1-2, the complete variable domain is EPEVTQTPSHQVTQMGQEVILRCVPISNHLYFYWYRQILGQKVEFLVSFYNNEISEKSEIFDDQFSVERPDGSNFTLKIRSTKLEDSAMYFCASSVGVGDRAKTNYGYTFGSGTRLTVV.

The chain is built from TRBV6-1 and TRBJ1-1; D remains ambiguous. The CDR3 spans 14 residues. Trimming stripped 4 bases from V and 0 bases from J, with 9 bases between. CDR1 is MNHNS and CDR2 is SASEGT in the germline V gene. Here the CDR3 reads CASSAHQMNTEAFF. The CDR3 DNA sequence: TGTGCCAGCAGTGCCCACCAGATGAACACTGAAGCTTTCTTT.

CDR3 sequence: CASSGGDYSNQPQHF. In DNA form, the CDR3 reads TGTGCCAGCAGCGGGGGAGATTATAGCAATCAGCCCCAGCATTTT. The chain employs TRBV9 and TRBJ1-5; D is uncertain. The length of the CDR3 is 15 residues. Germline CDR1 and CDR2: SGDLS and YYNGEE. V was cut by 3 bases and J by 0 bases, with 10 bases left in between.

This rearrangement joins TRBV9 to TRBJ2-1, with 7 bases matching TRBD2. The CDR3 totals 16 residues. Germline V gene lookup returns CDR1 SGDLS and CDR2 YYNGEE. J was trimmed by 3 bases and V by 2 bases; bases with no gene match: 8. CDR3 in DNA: TGTGCCAGCAGCGTCTTCTCGCTAGCGGACTACAATGAGCAGTTCTTC. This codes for CASSVFSLADYNEQFF.

The CDR3 reads CASSTTGTSGDIQYF. The CDR3 nucleotides are TGTGCCAGCAGCACAACCGGGACTAGTGGAGACATTCAGTACTTC. The rearrangement uses TRBV11-3 and TRBJ2-4, with TRBD2 matching 8 bases. Trimming took 5 bases from V and 8 from J; bases not matched to a gene: 11. Germline V lookup: CDR1 SGHNT, CDR2 YENEEA. The CDR3 extends over 15 amino acids.

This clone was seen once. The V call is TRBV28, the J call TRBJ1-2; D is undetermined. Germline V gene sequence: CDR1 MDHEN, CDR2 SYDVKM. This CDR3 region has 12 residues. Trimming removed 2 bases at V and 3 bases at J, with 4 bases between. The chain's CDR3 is CASSLGDYGYTF. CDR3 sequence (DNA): TGTGCCAGCAGTTTAGGAGACTATGGCTACACCTTC.

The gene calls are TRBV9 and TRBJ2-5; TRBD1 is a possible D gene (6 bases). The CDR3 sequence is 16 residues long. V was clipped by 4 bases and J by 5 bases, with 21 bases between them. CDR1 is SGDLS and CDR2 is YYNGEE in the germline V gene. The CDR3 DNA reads TGTGCCAGCAGCCCCCGCGGTTCGCAGGGGACGGAGACCCAGTACTTC. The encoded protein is CASSPRGSQGTETQYF.

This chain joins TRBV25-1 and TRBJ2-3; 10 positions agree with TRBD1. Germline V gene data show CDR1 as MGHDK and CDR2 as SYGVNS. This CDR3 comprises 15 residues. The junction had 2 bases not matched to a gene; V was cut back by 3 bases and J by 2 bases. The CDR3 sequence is CASSEGQGITDTQYF. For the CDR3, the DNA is TGTGCCAGCAGTGAGGGACAGGGGATCACAGATACGCAGTATTTT.

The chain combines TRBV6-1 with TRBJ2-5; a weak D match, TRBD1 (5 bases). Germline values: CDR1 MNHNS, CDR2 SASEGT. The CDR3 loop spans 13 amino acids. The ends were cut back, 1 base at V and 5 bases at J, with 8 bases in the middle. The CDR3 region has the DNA TGTGCCAGCAGTGAAGGGACAAGGGAGACCCAGTACTTC. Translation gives CASSEGTRETQYF.

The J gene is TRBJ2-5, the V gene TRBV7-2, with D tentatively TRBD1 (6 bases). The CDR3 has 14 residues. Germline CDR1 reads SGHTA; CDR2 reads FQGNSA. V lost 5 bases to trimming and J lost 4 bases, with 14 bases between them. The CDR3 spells CASSPNMGAETQYF. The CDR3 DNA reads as TGTGCCAGCAGCCCGAATATGGGGGCAGAGACCCAGTACTTC.

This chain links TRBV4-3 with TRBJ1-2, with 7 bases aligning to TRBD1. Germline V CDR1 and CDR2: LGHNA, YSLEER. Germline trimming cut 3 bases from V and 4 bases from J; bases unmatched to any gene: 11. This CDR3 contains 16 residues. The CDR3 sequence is CASSQDFNRGSYGYTF. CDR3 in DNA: TGCGCCAGCAGCCAGGACTTCAACAGGGGAAGCTATGGCTACACCTTC.

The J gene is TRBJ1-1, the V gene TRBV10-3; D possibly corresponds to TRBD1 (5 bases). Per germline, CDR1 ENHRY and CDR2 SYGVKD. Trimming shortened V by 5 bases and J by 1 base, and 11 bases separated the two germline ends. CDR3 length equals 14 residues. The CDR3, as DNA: TGTGCCATCAGTCACACAGGCCCGAACACTGAAGCTTTCTTT. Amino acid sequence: CAISHTGPNTEAFF.

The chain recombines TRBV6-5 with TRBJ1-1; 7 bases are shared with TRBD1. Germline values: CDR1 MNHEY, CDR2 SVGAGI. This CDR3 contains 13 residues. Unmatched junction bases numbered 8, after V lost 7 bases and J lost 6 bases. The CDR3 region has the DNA TGTGCCAGCACTAAGACAGGGACTTCTGAAGCTTTCTTT. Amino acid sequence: CASTKTGTSEAFF.

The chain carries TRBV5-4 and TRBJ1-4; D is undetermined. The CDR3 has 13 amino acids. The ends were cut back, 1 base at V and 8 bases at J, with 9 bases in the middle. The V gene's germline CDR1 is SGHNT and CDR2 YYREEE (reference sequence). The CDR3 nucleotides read TGTGCCAGCAGCTTGAGGTCGGGGGAAAAACTGTTTTTT. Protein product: CASSLRSGEKLFF.

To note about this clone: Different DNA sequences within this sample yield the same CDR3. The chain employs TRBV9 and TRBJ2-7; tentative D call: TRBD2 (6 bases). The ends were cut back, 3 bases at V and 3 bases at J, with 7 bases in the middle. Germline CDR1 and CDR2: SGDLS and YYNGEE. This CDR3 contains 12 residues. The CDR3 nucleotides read TGTGCCAGCAGCGGGGGGGACTACGAGCAGTACTTC. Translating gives CASSGGDYEQYF.

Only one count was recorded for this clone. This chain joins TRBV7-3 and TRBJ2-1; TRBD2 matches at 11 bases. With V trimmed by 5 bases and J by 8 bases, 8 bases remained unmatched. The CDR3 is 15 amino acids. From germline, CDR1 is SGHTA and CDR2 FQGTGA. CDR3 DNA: TGTGCCAGCAGCCGTAGCGGGGGGGCCAGCGATGAGCAGTTCTTC. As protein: CASSRSGGASDEQFF.

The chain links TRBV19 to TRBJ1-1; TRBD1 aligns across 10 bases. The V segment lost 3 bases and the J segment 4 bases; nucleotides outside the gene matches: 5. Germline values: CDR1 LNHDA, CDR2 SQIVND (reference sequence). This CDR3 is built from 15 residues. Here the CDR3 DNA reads TGTGCCAGTAGTATGGGAGGGACAGGGGTCACTGAAGCTTTCTTT. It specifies CASSMGGTGVTEAFF.

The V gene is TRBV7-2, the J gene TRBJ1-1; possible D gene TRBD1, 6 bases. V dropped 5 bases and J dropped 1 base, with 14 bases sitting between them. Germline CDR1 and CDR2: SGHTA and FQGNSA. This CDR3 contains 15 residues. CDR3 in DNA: TGTGCCAGCAGCCCTCAGGGGACGTGGAACACTGAAGCTTTCTTT. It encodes CASSPQGTWNTEAFF.